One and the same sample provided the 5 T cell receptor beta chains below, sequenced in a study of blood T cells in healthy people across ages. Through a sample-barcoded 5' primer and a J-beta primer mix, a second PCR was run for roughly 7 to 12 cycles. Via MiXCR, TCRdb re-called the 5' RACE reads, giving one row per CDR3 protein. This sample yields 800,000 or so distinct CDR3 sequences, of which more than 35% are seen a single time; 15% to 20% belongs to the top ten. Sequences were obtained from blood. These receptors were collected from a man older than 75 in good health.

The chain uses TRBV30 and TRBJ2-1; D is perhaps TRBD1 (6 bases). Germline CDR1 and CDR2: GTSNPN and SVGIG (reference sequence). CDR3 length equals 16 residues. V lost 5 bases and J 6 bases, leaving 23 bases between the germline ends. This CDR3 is CAWATPGTRWFNEQFF. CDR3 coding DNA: TGTGCCTGGGCTACCCCCGGGACACGGTGGTTCAATGAGCAGTTCTTC. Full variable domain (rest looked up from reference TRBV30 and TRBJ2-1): SQTIHQWPATLVQPVGSPLSLECTVEGTSNPNLYWYRQAAGRGLQLLFYSVGIGQISSEVPQNLSASRPQDRQFILSSKKLLLSDSGFYLCAWATPGTRWFNEQFFGPGTRLTVL.

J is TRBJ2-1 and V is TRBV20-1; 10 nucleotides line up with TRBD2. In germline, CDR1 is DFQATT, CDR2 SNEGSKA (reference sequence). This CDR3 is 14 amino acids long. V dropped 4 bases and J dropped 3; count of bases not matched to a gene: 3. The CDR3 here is CSAITSGNYNEQFF. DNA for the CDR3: TGCAGTGCTATTACTAGCGGGAACTACAATGAGCAGTTCTTC.

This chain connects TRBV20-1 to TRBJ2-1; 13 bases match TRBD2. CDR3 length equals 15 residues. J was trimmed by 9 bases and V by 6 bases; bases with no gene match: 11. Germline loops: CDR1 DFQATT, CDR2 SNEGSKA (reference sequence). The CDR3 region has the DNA TGCAGTGCCCCCGGACTAGCGGGAGCCGGAGGTGAGCAGTTCTTC. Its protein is CSAPGLAGAGGEQFF.

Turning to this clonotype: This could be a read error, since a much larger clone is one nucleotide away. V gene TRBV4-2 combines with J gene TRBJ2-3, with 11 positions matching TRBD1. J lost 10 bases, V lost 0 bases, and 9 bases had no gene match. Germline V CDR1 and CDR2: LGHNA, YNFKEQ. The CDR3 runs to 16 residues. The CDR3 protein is CASSQDLDRGLSSQYF. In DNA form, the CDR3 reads TGTGCCAGCAGCCAAGATCTGGACAGGGGGCTTTCGTCGCAGTATTTT.

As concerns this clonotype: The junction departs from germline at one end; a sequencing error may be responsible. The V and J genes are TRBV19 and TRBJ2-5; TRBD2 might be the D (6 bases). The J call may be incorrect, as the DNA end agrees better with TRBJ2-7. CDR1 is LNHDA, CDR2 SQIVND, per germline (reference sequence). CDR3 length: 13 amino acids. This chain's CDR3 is CAGSIQSGYEQYF. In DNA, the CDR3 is TGTGCCGGTAGTATACAAAGCGGGTACGAGCAGTACTTC.